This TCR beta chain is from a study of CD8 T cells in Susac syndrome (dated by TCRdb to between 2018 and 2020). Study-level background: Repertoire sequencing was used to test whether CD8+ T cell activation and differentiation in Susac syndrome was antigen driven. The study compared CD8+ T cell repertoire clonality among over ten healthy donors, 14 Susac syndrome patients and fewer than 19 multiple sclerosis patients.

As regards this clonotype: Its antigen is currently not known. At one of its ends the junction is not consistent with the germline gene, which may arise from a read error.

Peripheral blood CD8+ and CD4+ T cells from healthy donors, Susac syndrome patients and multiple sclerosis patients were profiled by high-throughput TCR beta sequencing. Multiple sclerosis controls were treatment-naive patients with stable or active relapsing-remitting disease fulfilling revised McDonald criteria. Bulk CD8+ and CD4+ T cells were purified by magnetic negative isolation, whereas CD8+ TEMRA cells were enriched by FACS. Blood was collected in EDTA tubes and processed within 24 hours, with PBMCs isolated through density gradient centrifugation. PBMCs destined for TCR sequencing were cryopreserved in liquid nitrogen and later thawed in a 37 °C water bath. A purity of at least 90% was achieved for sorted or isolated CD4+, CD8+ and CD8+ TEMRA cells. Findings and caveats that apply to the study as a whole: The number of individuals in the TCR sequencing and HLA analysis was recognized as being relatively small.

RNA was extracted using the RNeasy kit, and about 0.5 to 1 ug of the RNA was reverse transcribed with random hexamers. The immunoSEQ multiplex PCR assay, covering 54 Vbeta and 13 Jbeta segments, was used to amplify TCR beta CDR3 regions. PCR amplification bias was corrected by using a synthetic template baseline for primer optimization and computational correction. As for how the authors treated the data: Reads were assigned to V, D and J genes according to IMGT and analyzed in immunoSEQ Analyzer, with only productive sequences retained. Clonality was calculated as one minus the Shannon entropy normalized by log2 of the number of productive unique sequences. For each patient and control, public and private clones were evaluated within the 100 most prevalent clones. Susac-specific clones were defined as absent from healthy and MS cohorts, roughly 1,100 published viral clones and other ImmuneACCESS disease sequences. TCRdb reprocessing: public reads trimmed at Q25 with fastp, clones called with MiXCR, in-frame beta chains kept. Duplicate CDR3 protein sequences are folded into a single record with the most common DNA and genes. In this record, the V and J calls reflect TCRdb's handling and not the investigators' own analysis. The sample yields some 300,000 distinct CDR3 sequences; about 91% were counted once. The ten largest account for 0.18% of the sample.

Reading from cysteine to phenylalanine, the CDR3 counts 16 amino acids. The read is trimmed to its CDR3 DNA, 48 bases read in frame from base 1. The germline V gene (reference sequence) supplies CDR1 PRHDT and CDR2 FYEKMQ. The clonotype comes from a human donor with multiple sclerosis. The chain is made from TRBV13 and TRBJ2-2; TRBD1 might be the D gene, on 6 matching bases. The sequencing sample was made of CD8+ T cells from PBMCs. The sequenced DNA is TGTGCCAGCAGCCTAGGTTGGACAGCCCGCACCGGGGAGCTGTTTTTT. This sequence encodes CASSLGWTARTGELFF. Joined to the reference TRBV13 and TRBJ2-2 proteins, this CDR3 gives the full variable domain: AAGVIQSPRHLIKEKRETATLKCYPIPRHDTVYWYQQGPGQDPQFLISFYEKMQSDKGSIPDRFSAQQFSDYHSELNMSSLELGDSALYFCASSLGWTARTGELFFGEGSRLTVL.